This entry lists 5 T cell receptor beta chains sequenced from one sample in a study of OX40 agonist ivuxolimab in advanced cancers. Some clones are missing from TCRdb's copy, which holds only in-frame ones; the method was immunoSEQ multiplex PCR. The sample gives tens of thousands of clones, approximately 80% of which show up once; around 1.8% is in the top ten. The sample here was CD4+ or CD8+ T cells sorted from blood, taken in a trial of the OX40 agonist ivuxolimab. These receptors were taken from an adult with an advanced solid tumor such as melanoma, head and neck, liver or kidney cancer.

For the CDR3, the DNA is TGTGCCAGCAGTTTCGGGACTAGCGGGGGGGATACGCAGTATTTT. It is translated as CASSFGTSGGDTQYF. The chain links TRBV28 to TRBJ2-3; TRBD2 matches 15 bases. This CDR3 comprises 15 residues. Germline V gene lookup returns CDR1 MDHEN and CDR2 SYDVKM. Trimming cost V 3 bases and J 6 bases; bases outside gene matches: 1.

This rearrangement joins TRBV30 to TRBJ2-3; tentatively, D is TRBD2 (6 bases). This CDR3 has 13 residues. Germline V gene lookup returns CDR1 GTSNPN and CDR2 SVGIG (reference sequence). Trimming stripped 1 base from V and 1 base from J, with 6 bases between. The CDR3, as DNA: TGTGCCTGGAGTGGCGGGGGCACAGATACGCAGTATTTT. Its translation: CAWSGGGTDTQYF.

J is TRBJ1-6 and V is TRBV28, with 9 positions matching TRBD1. CDR3 length: 14 amino acids. V shed 6 bases and J 8 bases; nucleotides not matched to a gene: 5. Germline CDR1 reads MDHEN; CDR2 reads SYDVKM. The CDR3 here is CASSPGTGYSPLHF. CDR3 coding DNA: TGTGCCAGCAGCCCCGGGACAGGGTATTCACCCCTCCACTTT.

This clone was counted a single time. The V gene is TRBV4-3, the J gene TRBJ2-1; 11 bases agree with TRBD1. Losses at the gene ends were 0 bases for V and 5 bases for J; bases not matched to a gene: 6. The CDR3 totals 17 residues. Germline V CDR1 and CDR2: LGHNA, YSLEER. The chain's CDR3 is CASSQDRGTGGHNEQFF. DNA for the CDR3: TGCGCCAGCAGCCAAGATAGAGGGACAGGGGGACACAATGAGCAGTTCTTC.

This clone was observed once. Sequence at one end of the junction differs from germline and may be a read error. The rearrangement uses TRBV30 and TRBJ2-3, with 13 bases matching TRBD2. The germline gives CDR1 GTSNPN, CDR2 SVGIG (reference sequence). CDR3 length equals 13 residues. The CDR3 is CARSDWTSGRRYF. CDR3 sequence (DNA): TGTGCCCGGAGCGATTGGACTAGCGGGAGACGGTATTTT.